One sample yielded the 19 T cell receptor beta chains listed below, sequenced in a study of untreated major depressive disorder. Notes on the study in general: TRBV05-01 (Vbeta 5.1) usage was higher in CD4+ T cells of depressed patients than controls.

This table comes from immunoSEQ multiplex PCR, and its TCRdb copy is limited to in-frame clones, with some not included. The data contain more than 15,000 clones, roughly nine tenths of them singletons. Their antigens remain unidentified. The sequenced material came from CD4+ T cells from PBMCs. Every receptor here comes from a woman aged 40-49 years with major depressive disorder.

This clone occurred once. This chain links TRBV5-4 with TRBJ1-2; TRBD1 matches 7 bases. J was trimmed by 3 bases and V by 3 bases; bases with no gene match: 5. In germline, CDR1 is SGHNT, CDR2 YYREEE (reference sequence). This CDR3 region has 14 residues. CDR3 bases: TGTGCCAGCAGCTATAGGGGGCGAGACTATGGCTACACCTTC. Translation gives CASSYRGRDYGYTF.

The chain has TRBV25-1 and TRBJ1-2; no clear D. Trimming shortened V by 6 bases and J by 4 bases, and 12 bases separated the two germline ends. Germline loops: CDR1 MGHDK, CDR2 SYGVNS. This CDR3 has 13 residues. CDR3 in amino acids: CASRAGGSYGYTF. The CDR3, as DNA: TGTGCCAGCAGAGCAGGAGGGTCCTATGGCTACACCTTC.

The chain joins TRBV29-1 to TRBJ1-2; D gene uncertain. The CDR3 has 12 amino acids. In germline, CDR1 is SQVTM, CDR2 ANQGSEA. V shed 4 bases and J shed 5 bases, with 11 bases lying between them. The CDR3 loop reads CSVGGGGYGYTF. CDR3 coding DNA: TGCAGCGTTGGCGGTGGAGGTTATGGCTACACCTTC.

V usage is TRBV18 and J usage is TRBJ2-3, with 8 bases aligning to TRBD2. This CDR3 comprises 17 residues. The V gene's germline CDR1 is KGHSH and CDR2 LQKENI. V trimming: 5 bases; J trimming: 7 bases; junction bases outside the gene matches: 17. The CDR3 DNA reads TGTGCCAGCTCAGAGATTGGTGGCGGGGGGCCGTCGAATACGCAGTATTTT. This codes for CASSEIGGGGPSNTQYF.

The chain joins TRBV27 to TRBJ1-2; D gene uncertain. This CDR3 region has 12 residues. CDR1 and CDR2 from the germline V gene are MNHEY and SMNVEV (reference sequence). Trimming pared 4 bases from V and 6 bases from J, leaving 9 bases between. The CDR3, as DNA: TGTGCCAGCAGTTCCTTGGACCATGGCTACACCTTC. This gives the protein CASSSLDHGYTF.

CDR3 DNA sequence: TGTGCCAGCAGCCAAGGGGCCGCCAATTCACCCCTCCACTTT. Residues: CASSQGAANSPLHF. The V gene is TRBV14, the J gene TRBJ1-6; D gene uncertain. Trimming removed 1 base at V and 7 bases at J, with 8 bases between. The germline gives CDR1 SGHDN, CDR2 FVKESK. The CDR3 contains 14 residues. Together with reference TRBV14 and TRBJ1-6, the CDR3 gives the full variable domain: EAGVTQFPSHSVIEKGQTVTLRCDPISGHDNLYWYRRVMGKEIKFLLHFVKESKQDESGMPNNRFLAERTGGTYSTLKVQPAELEDSGVYFCASSQGAANSPLHFGNGTRLTVT.

This sequence joins TRBV7-9 and TRBJ1-3, with unresolved D. The V gene lost 1 base and the J gene lost 1 base, with 11 bases spanning the gap. Germline V gene lookup returns CDR1 SEHNR and CDR2 FQNEAQ (reference sequence). The CDR3 length is 16 residues. The CDR3, as DNA: TGTGCCAGCAGCTTAGTCGCCAGATTTTCTGGAAACACCATATATTTT. This encodes CASSLVARFSGNTIYF.

The V call is TRBV5-1, the J call TRBJ1-2; 8 bases line up with TRBD1. With 2 bases clipped from V and 5 bases from J, the junction kept 5 bases outside the gene matches. CDR3 length: 14 amino acids. CDR1 is SGHRS, CDR2 YFSETQ, per germline. CDR3 sequence: CASSFGTGSYGYTF. The CDR3 DNA reads TGCGCCAGCAGCTTCGGGACAGGCTCATATGGCTACACCTTC.

This clone has more than one count but fewer than ten. Here the CDR3 DNA reads TGCGCCAGCAGCCTTTTCGTCTTAGCGGGGGGCCCAATTAGGTACGAGCAGTACTTC. Protein sequence: CASSLFVLAGGPIRYEQYF. The rearrangement joins TRBV4-1 to TRBJ2-7; TRBD2 matches at 10 bases. Germline V gene sequence: CDR1 MGHRA, CDR2 YSYEKL. V lost 4 bases, J lost 4 bases, and 19 bases stayed unmatched. CDR3 length equals 19 residues.

The chain links TRBV9 to TRBJ2-5; 11 bases map to TRBD2. The CDR3 has 16 residues. V was clipped by 3 bases and J by 1 base; unmatched bases: 5. Germline CDR1 and CDR2: SGDLS and YYNGEE. The CDR3 DNA follows: TGTGCCAGCAGCGCCAGACTAGCGGGGCCCCAAGAGACCCAGTACTTC. This gives the protein CASSARLAGPQETQYF.

The V call is TRBV6-6, the J call TRBJ1-2, with TRBD1 matching over 8 bases. V lost 4 bases, J lost 4 bases, and 5 bases stayed unmatched. The CDR3 covers 14 residues. CDR1 is MNHNY and CDR2 is SVGAGI in the germline V gene (reference sequence). The CDR3 is CASSLTGEFYGYTF. CDR3 bases: TGTGCCAGCAGTTTGACAGGGGAATTCTATGGCTACACCTTC.

This clone came up once. The V and J genes are TRBV6-5 and TRBJ2-7, with 11 positions matching TRBD2. From germline, CDR1 is MNHEY and CDR2 SVGAGI. The V and J ends lost 6 bases and 2 bases, in that order; junction bases with no gene match: 6. CDR3 length equals 15 residues. The CDR3 nucleotides are TGTGCCAGCAGCCGGCGACTAGCGGGGCCCTACGAGCAGTACTTC. Its protein is CASSRRLAGPYEQYF.

The chain employs TRBV6-6 and TRBJ2-7, with D perhaps given as TRBD1 or TRBD2 (5 bases each). CDR1 is MNHNY and CDR2 is SVGAGI in the germline V gene (reference sequence). Between the trimmed V and J ends, which lost 7 bases and 3 bases, there was a span of 16 bases. CDR3 length equals 14 residues. CDR3 nucleotides: TGTGCCAGCAACCCCCGGGGAGACAGCTACGAGCAGTACGTC. Its protein product is CASNPRGDSYEQYV.

The rearrangement links TRBV11-2 to TRBJ1-1; D is unclear. The CDR3 runs to 14 residues. Per the germline V gene, CDR1 is SGHAT and CDR2 is FQNNGV. Trimming took off 0 bases at V and 8 bases at J, with 13 bases between the two ends. Here the CDR3 DNA reads TGTGCCAGCAGCTTAGATCGGGTCCCCTCGGAAGCTTTCTTT. Its translation is CASSLDRVPSEAFF.

This clone counts as medium-sized (0.01 to 0.1%). The chain links TRBV5-1 to TRBJ2-3; tentatively, D is TRBD2 (6 bases). V was trimmed by 5 bases and J by 6 bases, leaving 28 bases between them. The CDR3 sequence is 18 residues long. Germline values: CDR1 SGHRS, CDR2 YFSETQ. The DNA for the CDR3 is TGCGCCAGCAGAAATGGCGGAGGGTTGAGGAGGACGACTGATACGCAGTATTTT. Its translation: CASRNGGGLRRTTDTQYF.

V gene TRBV5-6 combines with J gene TRBJ2-1, with D possibly TRBD2 on 5 matching bases. The CDR3 is 15 amino acids. The V end lost 0 bases, the J end lost 2 bases, and 9 bases lay between the germline ends. Germline V gene data show CDR1 as SGHDT and CDR2 as YYEEEE. The CDR3, as DNA: TGTGCCAGCAGCTTGGGGCGGGCCGCCTACAATGAGCAGTTCTTC. Protein sequence: CASSLGRAAYNEQFF.

The genes are TRBV7-6 and TRBJ2-5, with D possibly being TRBD1 (5 bases). The CDR3 has 16 residues. Trimming took off 6 bases at V and 5 bases at J, with 22 bases between the two ends. Germline V CDR1 and CDR2: SGHVS, FNYEAQ. The CDR3 region is CASSPIQGRADETQYF. For the CDR3, the DNA is TGTGCCAGCAGTCCTATCCAGGGAAGGGCGGACGAGACCCAGTACTTC.

This clone came up once. The chain links TRBV19 to TRBJ2-5; D remains unclear. The V and J ends lost 2 bases and 5 bases respectively, with 15 bases between them. This CDR3 has 15 residues. Germline V gene lookup returns CDR1 LNHDA and CDR2 SQIVND (reference sequence). CDR3 residues: CASSIYGRQSETQYF. The CDR3 nucleotides read TGTGCCAGTAGTATATACGGGCGGCAATCGGAGACCCAGTACTTC.

J is TRBJ1-4 and V is TRBV30; D unclear. Trimming shortened V by 7 bases and J by 7 bases, and 16 bases separated the two germline ends. The CDR3 loop spans 13 amino acids. Germline loops: CDR1 GTSNPN, CDR2 SVGIG (reference sequence). The CDR3 sequence: CASRPTKSEKLFF. For the CDR3, the DNA is TGTGCCTCCCGGCCCACCAAGAGTGAAAAACTGTTTTTT.